One and the same sample provided the 8 T cell receptor beta chains below, sequenced in a study of T cells in Graves' hyperthyroidism and ophthalmopathy. From RNA transcripts, TCR beta CDR3 regions were amplified. When the TCR CDR3 underwent first-round RT-PCR, the HTBI primer set was used. Using its own MiXCR run on the multiplex PCR reads, TCRdb lists one record per CDR3 protein. The sample yields approximately 400,000 distinct CDR3 sequences, 25% seen once. Material: blood. The receptors were sampled from a man in his forties or fifties with Graves' hyperthyroidism.

The chain joins TRBV6-1 to TRBJ1-5, with TRBD1 matching over 7 bases. Germline V gives CDR1 MNHNS, CDR2 SASEGT. There are 15 residues in the CDR3. V trimming: 4 bases; J trimming: 7 bases; junction bases outside the gene matches: 10. The CDR3 coding sequence is TGTGCCAGCAGTGGGTCCCAGGGGGTTTCACAGCCCCAGCATTTT. It yields the protein CASSGSQGVSQPQHF.

The DNA of the CDR3 is TGTGCCAGCAGCTCCTCGGCCCATGGCTACACCTTC. It is translated as CASSSSAHGYTF. V is TRBV5-5 and J is TRBJ1-2; D is undetermined. V lost 3 bases to trimming and J lost 6 bases, with 9 bases between them. The germline gives CDR1 SGHKS, CDR2 YYEKEE (reference sequence). The CDR3 runs 12 residues. Based on the CDR3 plus reference TRBV5-5 and TRBJ1-2, the full variable domain is DAGVTQSPTHLIKTRGQQVTLRCSPISGHKSVSWYQQVLGQGPQFIFQYYEKEERGRGNFPDRFSARQFPNYSSELNVNALLLGDSALYLCASSSSAHGYTFGSGTRLTVV.

This clonotype occurred many times. This chain joins TRBV7-9 and TRBJ2-7; weak D call: TRBD2 (6 bases). CDR3 length: 13 amino acids. V dropped 1 base and J dropped 6 bases, with 10 bases sitting between them. CDR1 and CDR2 (germline): SEHNR, FQNEAQ (reference sequence). The CDR3 DNA reads TGTGCCAGCAGCTTAGGGGAGGAGGGCGAGCAGTACTTC. It translates to CASSLGEEGEQYF.

The CDR3: CASSLAAGASTDTQYF. CDR3 in DNA: TGTGCCAGCAGCTTAGCGGCGGGAGCTAGCACAGATACGCAGTATTTT. The V call is TRBV7-2, the J call TRBJ2-3; 7 bases match TRBD2. CDR1 and CDR2 from the germline V gene are SGHTA and FQGNSA. With 0 bases clipped from V and 0 bases from J, the junction kept 3 bases outside the gene matches. The CDR3 contains 16 residues.

The rearrangement links TRBV12-3 or TRBV12-4 to TRBJ1-5, with TRBD1 matching 8 bases. Losses at the gene ends were 5 bases for V and 2 bases for J; bases not matched to a gene: 5. The CDR3 runs to 15 residues. CDR3 sequence: CASSPGTGGNQPQHF. DNA of the CDR3: TGTGCCAGCAGTCCCGGGACAGGCGGCAATCAGCCCCAGCATTTT.

The J gene is TRBJ1-5, the V gene TRBV27, with D maybe TRBD1 (5 bases). The CDR3 is 17 residues long. Trimming pared 4 bases from V and 4 bases from J, leaving 20 bases between. CDR1 is MNHEY, CDR2 SMNVEV, per germline (reference sequence). CDR3 bases: TGTGCCAGCAGTTCGGCCCAGGACACAAGAGGGAATCAGCCCCAGCATTTT. Its protein is CASSSAQDTRGNQPQHF.

The chain recombines TRBV6-1 with TRBJ1-5; D is undetermined. Germline V gene lookup returns CDR1 MNHNS and CDR2 SASEGT. CDR3 length equals 15 residues. V lost 5 bases, J lost 2 bases, and 13 bases lay in between. CDR3 protein: CASSTYDGGNQPQHF. The CDR3 DNA sequence: TGTGCCAGCAGTACGTATGATGGAGGCAATCAGCCCCAGCATTTT.

The CDR3 is CATSRERGSGGAKNIQYF. The DNA of the CDR3 is TGTGCCACCAGCAGAGAGAGGGGGTCCGGCGGGGCCAAAAACATTCAGTACTTC. V is TRBV15 and J is TRBJ2-4; D is perhaps TRBD1 (6 bases). Trimming took off 0 bases at V and 1 base at J, with 16 bases between the two ends. The CDR3 length is 18 residues. The germline gives CDR1 LNHNV, CDR2 YYDKDF (reference sequence).